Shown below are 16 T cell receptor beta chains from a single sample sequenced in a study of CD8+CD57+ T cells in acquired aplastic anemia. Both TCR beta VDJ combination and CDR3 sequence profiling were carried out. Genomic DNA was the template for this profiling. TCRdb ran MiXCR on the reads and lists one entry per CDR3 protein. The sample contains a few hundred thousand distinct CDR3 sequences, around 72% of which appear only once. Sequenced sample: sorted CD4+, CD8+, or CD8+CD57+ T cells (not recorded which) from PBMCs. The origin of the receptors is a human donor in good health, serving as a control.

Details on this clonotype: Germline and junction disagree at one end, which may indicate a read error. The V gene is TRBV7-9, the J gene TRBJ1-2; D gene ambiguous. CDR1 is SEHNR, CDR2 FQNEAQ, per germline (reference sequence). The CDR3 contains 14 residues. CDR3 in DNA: TGTGCCAGCAGTCCGGCCCGGGTCCGTATCGGCGGCTCCTTC. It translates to CASSPARVRIGGSF.

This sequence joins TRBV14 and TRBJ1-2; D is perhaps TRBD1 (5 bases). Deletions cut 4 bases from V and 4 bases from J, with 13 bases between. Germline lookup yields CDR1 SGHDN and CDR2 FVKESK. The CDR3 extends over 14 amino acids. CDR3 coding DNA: TGTGCCAGCAGCCTAGCGGGGGAGAGCTATGGCTACACCTTC. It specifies CASSLAGESYGYTF.

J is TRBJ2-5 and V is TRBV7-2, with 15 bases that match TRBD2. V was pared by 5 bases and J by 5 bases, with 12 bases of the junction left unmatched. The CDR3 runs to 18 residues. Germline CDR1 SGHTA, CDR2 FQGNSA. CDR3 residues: CASSGYRGTSGGTETQYF. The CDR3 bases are TGTGCCAGCAGCGGATACAGGGGGACTAGCGGGGGGACGGAGACCCAGTACTTC.

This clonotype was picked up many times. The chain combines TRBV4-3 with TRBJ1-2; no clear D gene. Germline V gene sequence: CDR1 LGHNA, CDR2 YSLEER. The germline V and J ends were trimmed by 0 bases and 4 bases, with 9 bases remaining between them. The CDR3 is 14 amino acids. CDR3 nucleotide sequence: TGCGCCAGCAGCCAAGATGTGGCGGCCTATGGCTACACCTTC. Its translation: CASSQDVAAYGYTF.

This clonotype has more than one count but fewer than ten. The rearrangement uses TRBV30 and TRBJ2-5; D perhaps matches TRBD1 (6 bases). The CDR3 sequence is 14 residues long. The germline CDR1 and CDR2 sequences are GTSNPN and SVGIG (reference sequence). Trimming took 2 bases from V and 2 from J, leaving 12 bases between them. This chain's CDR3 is CAWSPPQGQETQYF. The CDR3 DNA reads TGTGCCTGGAGTCCTCCCCAGGGGCAAGAGACCCAGTACTTC.

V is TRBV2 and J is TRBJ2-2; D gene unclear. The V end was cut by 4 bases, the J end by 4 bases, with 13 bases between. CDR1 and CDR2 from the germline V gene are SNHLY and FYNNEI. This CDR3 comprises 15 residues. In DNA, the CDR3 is TGTGCCAGCAGTGGGGTGGGTGGTATCACCGGGGAGCTGTTTTTT. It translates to CASSGVGGITGELFF. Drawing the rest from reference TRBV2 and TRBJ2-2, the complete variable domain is EPEVTQTPSHQVTQMGQEVILRCVPISNHLYFYWYRQILGQKVEFLVSFYNNEISEKSEIFDDQFSVERPDGSNFTLKIRSTKLEDSAMYFCASSGVGGITGELFFGEGSRLTVL.

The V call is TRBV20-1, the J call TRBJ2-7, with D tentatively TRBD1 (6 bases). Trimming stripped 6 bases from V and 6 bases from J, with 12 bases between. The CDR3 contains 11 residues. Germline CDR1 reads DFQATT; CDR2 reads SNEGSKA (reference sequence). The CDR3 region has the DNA TGCAGTGCAAAGGGGGATGGCGAGCAGTACTTC. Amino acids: CSAKGDGEQYF.

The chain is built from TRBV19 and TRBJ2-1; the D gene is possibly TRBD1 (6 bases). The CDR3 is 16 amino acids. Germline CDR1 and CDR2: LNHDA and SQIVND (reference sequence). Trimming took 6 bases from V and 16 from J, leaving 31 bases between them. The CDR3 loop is CASRVRGAAGDTEAFF. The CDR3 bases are TGTGCCAGTAGGGTTCGAGGGGCCGCAGGGGACACTGAAGCTTTCTTC.

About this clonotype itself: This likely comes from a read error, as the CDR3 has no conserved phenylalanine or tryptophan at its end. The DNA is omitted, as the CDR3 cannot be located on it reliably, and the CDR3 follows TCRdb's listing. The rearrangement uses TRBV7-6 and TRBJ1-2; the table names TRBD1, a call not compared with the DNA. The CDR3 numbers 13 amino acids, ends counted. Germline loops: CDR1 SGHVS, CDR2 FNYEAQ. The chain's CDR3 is CASSRTGGNQQPQ.

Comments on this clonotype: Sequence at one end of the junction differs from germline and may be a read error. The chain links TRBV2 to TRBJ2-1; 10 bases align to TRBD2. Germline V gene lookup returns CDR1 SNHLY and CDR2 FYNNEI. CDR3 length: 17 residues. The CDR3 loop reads CASSEAKSGGAFNEQFF. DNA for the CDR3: TGTGCCAGCAGCGAAGCTAAGAGCGGGGGGGCCTTCAATGAGCAGTTCTTC.

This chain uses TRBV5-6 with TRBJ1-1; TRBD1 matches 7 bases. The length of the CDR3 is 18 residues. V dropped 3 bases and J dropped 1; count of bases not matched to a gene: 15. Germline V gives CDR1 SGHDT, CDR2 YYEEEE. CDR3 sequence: CASSSGRTGGVGNTEAFF. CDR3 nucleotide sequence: TGTGCCAGCAGCTCAGGGAGGACAGGAGGAGTGGGGAACACTGAAGCTTTCTTT.

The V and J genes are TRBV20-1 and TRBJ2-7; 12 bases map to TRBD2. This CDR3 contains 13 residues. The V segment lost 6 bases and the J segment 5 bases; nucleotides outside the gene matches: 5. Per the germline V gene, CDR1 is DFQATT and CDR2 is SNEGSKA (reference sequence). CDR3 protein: CSATSGRIDEQYF. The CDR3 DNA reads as TGCAGTGCGACTAGCGGGAGAATCGACGAGCAGTACTTC.

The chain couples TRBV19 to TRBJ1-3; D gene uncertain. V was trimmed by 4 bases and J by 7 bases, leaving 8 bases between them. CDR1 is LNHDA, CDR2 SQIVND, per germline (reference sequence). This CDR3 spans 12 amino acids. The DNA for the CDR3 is TGTGCCAGTAGTAGAGTACAGAACACCATATATTTT. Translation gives CASSRVQNTIYF. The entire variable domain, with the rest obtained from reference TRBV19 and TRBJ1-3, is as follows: DGGITQSPKYLFRKEGQNVTLSCEQNLNHDAMYWYRQDPGQGLRLIYYSQIVNDFQKGDIAEGYSVSREKKESFPLTVTSAQKNPTAFYLCASSRVQNTIYFGEGSWLTVV.

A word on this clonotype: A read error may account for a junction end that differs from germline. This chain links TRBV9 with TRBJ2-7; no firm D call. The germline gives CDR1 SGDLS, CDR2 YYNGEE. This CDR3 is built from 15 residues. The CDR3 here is CASPNAPEASYEQYF. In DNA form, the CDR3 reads TGTGCCAGCCCTAATGCGCCGGAAGCTTCCTATGAGCAGTACTTC.

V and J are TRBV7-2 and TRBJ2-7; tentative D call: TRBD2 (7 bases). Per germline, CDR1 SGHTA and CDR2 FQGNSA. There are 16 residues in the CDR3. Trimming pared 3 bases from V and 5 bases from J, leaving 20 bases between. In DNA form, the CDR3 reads TGTGCCAGCAGCTTGGGGGGGGGGGGGCACAAAAACGAGCAGTACTTC. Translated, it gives CASSLGGGGHKNEQYF.

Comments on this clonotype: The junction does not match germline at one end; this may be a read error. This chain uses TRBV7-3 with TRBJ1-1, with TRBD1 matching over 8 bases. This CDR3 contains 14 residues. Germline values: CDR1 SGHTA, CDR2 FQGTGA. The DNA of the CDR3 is TGCGCCAGCAGCCATGCCTTCAGGACAGGGAAGGCTTTCTTT. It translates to CASSHAFRTGKAFF.